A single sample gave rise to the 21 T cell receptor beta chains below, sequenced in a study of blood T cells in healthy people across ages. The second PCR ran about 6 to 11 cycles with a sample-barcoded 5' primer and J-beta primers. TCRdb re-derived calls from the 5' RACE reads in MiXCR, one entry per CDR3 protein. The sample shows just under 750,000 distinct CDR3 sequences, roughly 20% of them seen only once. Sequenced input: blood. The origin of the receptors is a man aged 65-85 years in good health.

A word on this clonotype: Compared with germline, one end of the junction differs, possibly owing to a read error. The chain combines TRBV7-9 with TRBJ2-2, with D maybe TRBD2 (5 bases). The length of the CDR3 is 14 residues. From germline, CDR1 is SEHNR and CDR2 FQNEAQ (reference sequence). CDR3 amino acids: CANSGNLESGELFF. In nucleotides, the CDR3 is TGTGCCAACAGCGGAAACCTTGAGTCCGGGGAGCTGTTTTTT.

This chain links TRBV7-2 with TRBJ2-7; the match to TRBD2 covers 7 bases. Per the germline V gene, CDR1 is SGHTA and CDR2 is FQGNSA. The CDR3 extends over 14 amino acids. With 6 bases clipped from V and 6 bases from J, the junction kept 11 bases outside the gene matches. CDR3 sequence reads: CASSIPRDYAEQYF. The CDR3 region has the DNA TGTGCCAGCAGTATTCCACGGGACTACGCCGAGCAGTACTTC.

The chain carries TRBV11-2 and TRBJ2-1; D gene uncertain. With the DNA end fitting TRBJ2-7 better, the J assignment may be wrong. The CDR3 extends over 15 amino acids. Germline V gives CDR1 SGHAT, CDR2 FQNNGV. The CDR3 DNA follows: TGTGCCAGCAGCTTAGGGGCCCACTCCTCCTACGAGCAGTACTTC. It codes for CASSLGAHSSYEQYF.

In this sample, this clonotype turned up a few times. The CDR3 coding sequence is TGCAGTGCTAGAGTACCTTACACAGATACGCAGTATTTT. Encoded protein: CSARVPYTDTQYF. This chain links TRBV20-1 with TRBJ2-3; no clear D gene. The V end was cut by 1 base, the J end by 2 bases, with 7 bases between. The germline gives CDR1 DFQATT, CDR2 SNEGSKA (reference sequence). This CDR3 contains 13 residues.

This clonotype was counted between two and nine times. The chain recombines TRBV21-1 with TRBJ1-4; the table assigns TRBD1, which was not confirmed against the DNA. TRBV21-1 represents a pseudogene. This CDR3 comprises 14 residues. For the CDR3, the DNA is TGTGCCAGCAGCGGGGACACCTATAATGAAAAACTGTTTTTT. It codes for CASSGDTYNEKLFF.

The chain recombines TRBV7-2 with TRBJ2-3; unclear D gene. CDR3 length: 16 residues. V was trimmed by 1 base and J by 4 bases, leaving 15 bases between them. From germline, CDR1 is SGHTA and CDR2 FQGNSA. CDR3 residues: CASSLGLQQVSDTQYF. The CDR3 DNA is TGTGCCAGCAGCTTAGGTCTCCAGCAAGTATCAGATACGCAGTATTTT.

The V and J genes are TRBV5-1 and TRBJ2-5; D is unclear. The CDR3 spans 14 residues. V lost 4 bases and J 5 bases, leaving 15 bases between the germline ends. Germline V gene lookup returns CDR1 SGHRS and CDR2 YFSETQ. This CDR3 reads CASSRFGMWETQYF. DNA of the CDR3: TGCGCCAGCAGCCGGTTTGGGATGTGGGAGACCCAGTACTTC.

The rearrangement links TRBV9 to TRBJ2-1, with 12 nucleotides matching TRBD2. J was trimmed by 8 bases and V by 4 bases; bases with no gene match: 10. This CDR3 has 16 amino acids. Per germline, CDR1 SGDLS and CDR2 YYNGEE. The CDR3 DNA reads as TGTGCCAGCAGCTTTCCTAGCGGGGGGGCCTGGGATGAGCAGTTCTTC. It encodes CASSFPSGGAWDEQFF.

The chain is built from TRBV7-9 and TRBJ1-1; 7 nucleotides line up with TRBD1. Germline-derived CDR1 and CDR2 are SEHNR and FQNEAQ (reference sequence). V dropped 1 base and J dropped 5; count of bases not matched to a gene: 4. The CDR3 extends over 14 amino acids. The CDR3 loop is CASSLGPGGTEAFF. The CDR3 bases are TGTGCCAGCAGCTTAGGTCCAGGGGGAACTGAAGCTTTCTTT.

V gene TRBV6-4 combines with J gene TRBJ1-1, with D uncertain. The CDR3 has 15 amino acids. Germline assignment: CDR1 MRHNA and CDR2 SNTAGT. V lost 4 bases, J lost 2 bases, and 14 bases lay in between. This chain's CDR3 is CASSAISGLNTEAFF. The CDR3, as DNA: TGTGCCAGCAGTGCAATTAGCGGATTAAACACTGAAGCTTTCTTT.

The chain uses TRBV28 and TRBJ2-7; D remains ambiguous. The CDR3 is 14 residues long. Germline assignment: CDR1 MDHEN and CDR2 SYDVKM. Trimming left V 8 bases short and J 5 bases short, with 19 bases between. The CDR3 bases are TGTGCCAGCGCCCCCCGGGCTCGAAGAAACGAGCAGTACGTC. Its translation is CASAPRARRNEQYV.

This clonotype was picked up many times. The CDR3 bases are TGCGCCAGCAGCTTGGCTCCGGGACTAGCCGCGAACAATGAGCAGTTCTTC. Translating gives CASSLAPGLAANNEQFF. The chain joins TRBV5-1 to TRBJ2-1; 9 positions agree with TRBD2. This CDR3 is built from 17 residues. J lost 5 bases, V lost 0 bases, and 9 bases had no gene match. Germline values: CDR1 SGHRS, CDR2 YFSETQ.

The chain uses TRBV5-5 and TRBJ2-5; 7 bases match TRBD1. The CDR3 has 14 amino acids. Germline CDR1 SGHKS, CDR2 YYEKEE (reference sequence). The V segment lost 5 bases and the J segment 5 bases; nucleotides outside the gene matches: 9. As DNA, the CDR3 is TGTGCCAGCAGTCCGGGACAGTCAGTCGAGACCCAGTACTTC. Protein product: CASSPGQSVETQYF.

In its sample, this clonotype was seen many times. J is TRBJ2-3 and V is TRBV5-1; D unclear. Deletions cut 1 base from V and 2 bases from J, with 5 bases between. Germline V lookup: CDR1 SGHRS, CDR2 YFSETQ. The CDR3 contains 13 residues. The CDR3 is CASSLTTTDTQYF. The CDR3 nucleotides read TGCGCCAGCAGCTTGACCACCACAGATACGCAGTATTTT.

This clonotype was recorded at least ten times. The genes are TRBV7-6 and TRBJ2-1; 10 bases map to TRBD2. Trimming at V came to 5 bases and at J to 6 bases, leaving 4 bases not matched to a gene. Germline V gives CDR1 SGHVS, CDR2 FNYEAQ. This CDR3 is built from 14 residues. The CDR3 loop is CASSAGTSVNEQFF. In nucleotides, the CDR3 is TGTGCCAGCAGCGCCGGGACTAGCGTCAATGAGCAGTTCTTC.

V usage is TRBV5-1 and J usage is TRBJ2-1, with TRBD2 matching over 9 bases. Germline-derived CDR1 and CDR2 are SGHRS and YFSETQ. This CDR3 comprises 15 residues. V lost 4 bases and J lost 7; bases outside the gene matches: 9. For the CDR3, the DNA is TGCGCCAGCAGCCCCTCTAGCGGGGTCGGAAATGAGCAGTTCTTC. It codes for CASSPSSGVGNEQFF.

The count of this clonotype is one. The CDR3 DNA follows: TGTGCCAGCAGTCCGCGCGGAGGGGAGAGGATTAGGGAGACCCAGTACTTC. Translation gives CASSPRGGERIRETQYF. The chain carries TRBV28 and TRBJ2-1; tentative D call: TRBD2 (6 bases). The end of the DNA is better explained by TRBJ2-5, so the J call may be wrong. The CDR3 covers 17 residues. The germline V gene has CDR1 MDHEN and CDR2 SYDVKM.

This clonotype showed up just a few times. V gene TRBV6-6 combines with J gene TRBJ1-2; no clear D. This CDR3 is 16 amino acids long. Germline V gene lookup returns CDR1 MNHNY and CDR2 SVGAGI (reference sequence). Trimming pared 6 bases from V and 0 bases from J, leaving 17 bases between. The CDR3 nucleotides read TGTGCCAGCAGCCATTCTGGGTCCCTAGCTAACTATGGCTACACCTTC. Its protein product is CASSHSGSLANYGYTF.

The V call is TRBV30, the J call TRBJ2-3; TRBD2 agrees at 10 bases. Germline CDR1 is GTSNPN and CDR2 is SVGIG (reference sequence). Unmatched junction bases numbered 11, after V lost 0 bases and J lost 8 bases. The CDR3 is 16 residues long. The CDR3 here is CAWSVYLLAGEGTQYF. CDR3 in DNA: TGTGCCTGGAGTGTTTATCTTCTAGCGGGAGAGGGTACGCAGTATTTT.

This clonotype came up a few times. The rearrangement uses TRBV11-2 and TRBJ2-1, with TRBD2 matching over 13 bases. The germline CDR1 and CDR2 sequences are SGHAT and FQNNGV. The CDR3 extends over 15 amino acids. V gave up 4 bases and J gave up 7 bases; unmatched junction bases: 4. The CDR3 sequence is CASSSTSGGGNEQFF. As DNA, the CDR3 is TGTGCCAGCAGCTCAACTAGCGGGGGGGGAAATGAGCAGTTCTTC.

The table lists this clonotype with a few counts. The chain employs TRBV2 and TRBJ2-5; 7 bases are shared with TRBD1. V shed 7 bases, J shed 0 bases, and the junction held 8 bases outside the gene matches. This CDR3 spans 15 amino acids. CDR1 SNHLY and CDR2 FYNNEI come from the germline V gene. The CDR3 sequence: CASIKQGTYQETQYF. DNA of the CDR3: TGTGCCAGCATTAAACAGGGGACATACCAAGAGACCCAGTACTTC. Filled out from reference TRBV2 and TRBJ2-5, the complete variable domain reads EPEVTQTPSHQVTQMGQEVILRCVPISNHLYFYWYRQILGQKVEFLVSFYNNEISEKSEIFDDQFSVERPDGSNFTLKIRSTKLEDSAMYFCASIKQGTYQETQYFGPGTRLLVL.